This paragraph reports one T cell receptor beta chain. The ends lost 2 bases at V and 3 bases at J; junction bases unmatched: 5. Per germline, CDR1 SGHVS and CDR2 FQNEAQ. CDR3 length: 16 residues. Assay used: immunoSEQ multiplex PCR; TCRdb lists only in-frame clones, some missing. The table includes tens of thousands of clones, about 91% detected once. These data originate in a study of T cell changes during pregnancy in multiple sclerosis. The source is a female donor with multiple sclerosis, enrolled in a pregnancy study. V and J are TRBV7-8 and TRBJ2-5, with 11 bases aligning to TRBD1. This material consisted of peripheral blood, taken in the first trimester of pregnancy. Here the CDR3 DNA reads TGTGCCAGCAGCTTATTCTCGGGACAGGGGGAAGAGACCCAGTACTTC. Translation gives CASSLFSGQGEETQYF.